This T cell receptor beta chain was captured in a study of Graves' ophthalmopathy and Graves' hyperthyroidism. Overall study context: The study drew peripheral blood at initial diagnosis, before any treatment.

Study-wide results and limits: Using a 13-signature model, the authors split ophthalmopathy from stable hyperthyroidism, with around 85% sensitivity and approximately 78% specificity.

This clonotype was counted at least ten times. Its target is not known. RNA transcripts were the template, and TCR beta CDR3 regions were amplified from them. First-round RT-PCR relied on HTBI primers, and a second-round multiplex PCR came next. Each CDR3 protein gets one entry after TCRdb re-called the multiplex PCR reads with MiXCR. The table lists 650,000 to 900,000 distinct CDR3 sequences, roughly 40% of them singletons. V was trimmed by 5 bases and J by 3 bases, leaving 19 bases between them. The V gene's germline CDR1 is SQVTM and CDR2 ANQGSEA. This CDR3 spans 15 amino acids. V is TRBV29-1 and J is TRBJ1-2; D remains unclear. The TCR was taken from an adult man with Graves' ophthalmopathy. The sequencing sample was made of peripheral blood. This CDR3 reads CSVPHDGWGYYGYTF. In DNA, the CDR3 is TGCAGCGTTCCACACGATGGGTGGGGTTACTATGGCTACACCTTC.